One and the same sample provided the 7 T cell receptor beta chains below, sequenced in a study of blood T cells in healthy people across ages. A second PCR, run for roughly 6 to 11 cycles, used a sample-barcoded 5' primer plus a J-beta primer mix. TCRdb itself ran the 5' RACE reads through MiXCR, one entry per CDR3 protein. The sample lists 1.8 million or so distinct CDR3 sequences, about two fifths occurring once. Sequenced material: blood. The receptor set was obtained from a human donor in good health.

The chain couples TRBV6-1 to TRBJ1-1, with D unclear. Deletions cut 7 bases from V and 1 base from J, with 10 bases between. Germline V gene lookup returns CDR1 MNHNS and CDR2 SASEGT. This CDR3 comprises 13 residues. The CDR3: CASNDRGNTEAFF. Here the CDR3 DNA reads TGTGCCAGCAACGACCGGGGGAACACTGAAGCTTTCTTT.

CDR3 nucleotides: TGTGCCACCAGCAGAGGGCCAGGGAGAAGGACACAAGAGACCCAGTACTTC. Its protein is CATSRGPGRRTQETQYF. The genes are TRBV15 and TRBJ2-5; D may be TRBD1 or TRBD2 (5 bases each). The germline V and J ends were trimmed by 1 base and 2 bases, with 17 bases remaining between them. Germline assignment: CDR1 LNHNV and CDR2 YYDKDF (reference sequence). The CDR3 has 17 residues.

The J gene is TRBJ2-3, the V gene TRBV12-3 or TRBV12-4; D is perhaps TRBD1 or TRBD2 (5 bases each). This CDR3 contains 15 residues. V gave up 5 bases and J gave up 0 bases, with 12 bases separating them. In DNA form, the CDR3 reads TGTGCCAGCAGTCTCGGGGACGACAGCACAGATACGCAGTATTTT. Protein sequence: CASSLGDDSTDTQYF.

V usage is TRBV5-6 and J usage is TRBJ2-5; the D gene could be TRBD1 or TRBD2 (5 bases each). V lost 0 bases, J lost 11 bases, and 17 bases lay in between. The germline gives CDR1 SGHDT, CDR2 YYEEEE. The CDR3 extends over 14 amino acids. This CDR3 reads CASSLGLLTREQYF. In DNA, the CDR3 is TGTGCCAGCAGCTTGGGCCTCCTAACCAGGGAGCAGTACTTC.

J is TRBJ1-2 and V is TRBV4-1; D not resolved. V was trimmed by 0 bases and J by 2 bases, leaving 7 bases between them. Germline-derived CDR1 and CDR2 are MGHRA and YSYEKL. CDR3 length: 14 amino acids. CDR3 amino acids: CASSQDWENYGYTF. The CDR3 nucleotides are TGCGCCAGCAGCCAAGATTGGGAGAACTATGGCTACACCTTC.

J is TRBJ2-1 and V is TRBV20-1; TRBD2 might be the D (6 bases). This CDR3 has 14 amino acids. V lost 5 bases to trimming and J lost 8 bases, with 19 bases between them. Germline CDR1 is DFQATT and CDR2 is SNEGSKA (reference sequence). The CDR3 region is CSARAGPTSDEQFF. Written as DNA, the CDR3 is TGCAGTGCTCGGGCGGGACCCACTTCGGATGAGCAGTTCTTC.

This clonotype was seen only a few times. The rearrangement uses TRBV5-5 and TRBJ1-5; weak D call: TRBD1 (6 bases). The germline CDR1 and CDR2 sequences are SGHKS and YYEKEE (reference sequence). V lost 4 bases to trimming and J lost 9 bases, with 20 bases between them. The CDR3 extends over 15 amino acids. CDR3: CASSLRTAEFRPQHF. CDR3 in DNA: TGTGCCAGCAGCCTAAGGACAGCGGAGTTTCGGCCCCAGCATTTT. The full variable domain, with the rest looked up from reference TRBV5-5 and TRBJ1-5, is DAGVTQSPTHLIKTRGQQVTLRCSPISGHKSVSWYQQVLGQGPQFIFQYYEKEERGRGNFPDRFSARQFPNYSSELNVNALLLGDSALYLCASSLRTAEFRPQHFGDGTRLSIL.